This T cell receptor beta chain was obtained from a study of blood T cell repertoires in COVID-19. Study overall: Material from acute and convalescent COVID-19 was sourced from the United States, Italy and Spain. Nucleic acid was either cDNA or gDNA, and it came from T cells, B-cell-depleted T cells, or PBMCs.

In the original processing: Using reference gene primer amplification, nucleated cell counts were estimated. Here immunoSEQ multiplex PCR was the method, and the copy in TCRdb shows in-frame clones only, minus some. The V and J calls and the clone size are those of that table, but D and trimming were determined from the DNA. The table shows around 300,000 clones, with roughly 92% occurring only once. The Seattle patients joined while their infection was active and were tracked longitudinally afterward. Between the trimmed V and J ends, which lost 4 bases and 9 bases, there was a span of 10 bases. This CDR3 is 13 amino acids long. CDR1 is LGHDT, CDR2 YNNKEL, per germline (reference sequence).

The chain recombines TRBV3-1 (or the pseudogene TRBV3-2) with TRBJ1-6, with a possible D match to TRBD1 (6 bases). This receptor was identified in a woman in her 30s with COVID-19, enrolled during active disease. Sequenced input: peripheral blood. CDR3 sequence (DNA): TGTGCCAGCAGCCGGGACATAAGTTCACCCCTCCACTTT. Its protein is CASSRDISSPLHF.